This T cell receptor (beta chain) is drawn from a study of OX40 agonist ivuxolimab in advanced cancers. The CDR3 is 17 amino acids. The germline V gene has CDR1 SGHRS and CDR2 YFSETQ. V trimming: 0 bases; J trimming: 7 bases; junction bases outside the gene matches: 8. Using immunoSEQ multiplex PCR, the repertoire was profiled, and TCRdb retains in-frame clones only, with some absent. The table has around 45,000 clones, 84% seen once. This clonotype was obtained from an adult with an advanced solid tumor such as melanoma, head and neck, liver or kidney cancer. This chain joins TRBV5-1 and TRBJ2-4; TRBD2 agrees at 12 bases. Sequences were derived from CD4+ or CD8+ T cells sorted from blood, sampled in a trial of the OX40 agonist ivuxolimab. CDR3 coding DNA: TGCGCCAGCAGCTTGGAGGGGAGACTAGCGGGGGTGAACATTCAGTACTTC. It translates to CASSLEGRLAGVNIQYF.